The rows below give T cell receptor beta chains drawn from one sample of a study of T cell changes during pregnancy in multiple sclerosis. Only in-frame clones appear in the TCRdb table, and some are missing; sequencing was by immunoSEQ multiplex PCR. The sample includes under 100,000 clones, about 95% of them seen just once. The sample consisted of peripheral blood, taken in the third trimester of pregnancy. The origin of the receptors is a female donor with multiple sclerosis, enrolled in a pregnancy study. Each CDR3 is given without its conserved first and last residue.

ASSTNRGDTEAF | TRBV9
ASREVAGARGDEQY | TRBV2
ASSPYLTGNAGANVLT | TRBV7-6
ASRLGGAPYEQY | TRBV27
ASSEMGQGLYEQY | TRBV13
ASSWTGSDSNSPLH | TRBV5-1
ASSPTWRSTEAF | TRBV11-2
ASSGGENQPQH | TRBV9
ASSAGSSPLH | TRBV9
ASNNRERNTEAF | TRBV27
ASRGTRDANQPQH | TRBV6-1
AISESRDSNQPQH | TRBV10-3
ASSVSSGGAGDTQY | TRBV9
ASSFGGDNQPQH | TRBV7-9
ASSLRVSSTDTQY | TRBV27
ASSLGTELGEQY | TRBV7-6
AISTGESSYEQY | TRBV10-3
ASSTQVGVDEQY | TRBV9
ASSATESGNQPQH | TRBV7-9
ASWNGTGGWETQY | TRBV5-1
ASIPDREPYEQY | TRBV7-2
ASSLSDSTWGVTYEQY | TRBV5-1